The 11 T cell receptor beta chains in this list originate from one sample, sequenced in a study of CD8 T cell repertoires and HIV-1 epitope variants. The repertoire was sequenced with immunoSEQ multiplex PCR; TCRdb's copy has only in-frame clones and lacks some. This repertoire shows more than 85,000 clones, roughly four fifths found once; its top ten account for 25% to 30%. The material sequenced was uncultured baseline CD8+ T cells from peripheral blood mononuclear cells (PBMCs). These receptors originate from a male donor with HIV.

In DNA, the CDR3 is TGTGCCAGCAGCTTGCCAGTCACAGATACGCAGTATTTT. Translated, it gives CASSLPVTDTQYF. V and J are TRBV5-4 and TRBJ2-3; D gene unclear. CDR3 length: 13 residues. Germline CDR1 reads SGHNT; CDR2 reads YYREEE (reference sequence). V was cut by 1 base and J by 2 bases, with 5 bases left in between.

This chain joins TRBV10-3 and TRBJ2-3; D unresolved. There are 13 residues in the CDR3. V lost 5 bases, J lost 0 bases, and 6 bases lay in between. Per germline, CDR1 ENHRY and CDR2 SYGVKD. CDR3 in amino acids: CAISYGSTDTQYF. Here the CDR3 DNA reads TGTGCCATCAGTTACGGGAGCACAGATACGCAGTATTTT.

The chain has TRBV7-2 and TRBJ1-1; D might be TRBD1 (5 bases). The V end was cut by 6 bases, the J end by 5 bases, with 19 bases between. The CDR3 spans 15 residues. Germline V gene lookup returns CDR1 SGHTA and CDR2 FQGNSA. CDR3: CASSWRSGEVTEAFF. The CDR3 DNA is TGTGCCAGCAGTTGGAGGTCGGGGGAGGTGACTGAAGCTTTCTTT.

This clone has just a few counts. The chain is built from TRBV28 and TRBJ2-6, with D tentatively TRBD2 (7 bases). Trimming pared 7 bases from V and 3 bases from J, leaving 13 bases between. Germline CDR1 MDHEN, CDR2 SYDVKM. This CDR3 has 15 residues. The CDR3 loop reads CASNLGGDGANVLTF. In DNA form, the CDR3 reads TGTGCCAGCAATCTAGGGGGGGATGGGGCCAACGTCCTGACTTTC. Looking up the rest from reference TRBV28 and TRBJ2-6 gives the full variable domain: DVKVTQSSRYLVKRTGEKVFLECVQDMDHENMFWYRQDPGLGLRLIYFSYDVKMKEKGDIPEGYSVSREKKERFSLILESASTNQTSMYLCASNLGGDGANVLTFGAGSRLTVL.

The chain recombines TRBV28 with TRBJ2-1, with a weak D call TRBD1 (6 bases). CDR3 size: 17 residues. Germline-derived CDR1 and CDR2 are MDHEN and SYDVKM. Trimming left V 7 bases short and J 4 bases short, with 23 bases between. The CDR3 DNA is TGTGCCAGCACCCGAGGGGGTGGGGGCTTCTGGTACAATGAGCAGTTCTTC. Its protein is CASTRGGGGFWYNEQFF.

The chain employs TRBV5-5 and TRBJ1-3; 9 bases are a match to TRBD1. Unmatched junction bases numbered 10, after V lost 4 bases and J lost 8 bases. CDR1 SGHKS and CDR2 YYEKEE come from the germline V gene (reference sequence). The CDR3 contains 15 residues. This chain's CDR3 is CASSDRDRVDHTIYF. The CDR3 region has the DNA TGTGCCAGCAGCGACCGGGACAGGGTAGACCACACCATATATTTT.

This clone was detected only a few times. The V and J genes are TRBV28 and TRBJ2-7; 11 bases align to TRBD2. The CDR3 is made up of 15 amino acids. Losses at the gene ends were 1 base for V and 6 bases for J; bases not matched to a gene: 5. CDR1 and CDR2 (germline): MDHEN, SYDVKM. The CDR3 region is CASSLLTSGKGEQYF. In DNA, the CDR3 is TGTGCCAGCAGTTTATTGACTAGCGGGAAGGGCGAGCAGTACTTC.

The J gene is TRBJ2-3, the V gene TRBV29-1; 9 bases map to TRBD1. The CDR3 sequence is 14 residues long. Per germline, CDR1 SQVTM and CDR2 ANQGSEA. V was pared by 4 bases and J by 3 bases, with 5 bases of the junction left unmatched. As DNA, the CDR3 is TGCAGCGTTGGTGGGACAGGGAGGACAGATACGCAGTATTTT. It encodes CSVGGTGRTDTQYF.

V usage is TRBV23-1 and J usage is TRBJ2-7; D might be TRBD2 (6 bases). TRBV23-1 carries the ORF label, with uncertain function. CDR3 size: 19 residues. The V end lost 6 bases, the J end lost 0 bases, and 27 bases lay between the germline ends. In DNA form, the CDR3 reads TGCGCCAGCAGCCAAGAGCCGGGAGCGGGCGCCCTGAGCTCCTACGAGCAGTACTTC. This sequence encodes CASSQEPGAGALSSYEQYF.

V usage is TRBV6-6 and J usage is TRBJ2-2, with no clear D. With 0 bases removed from V and 11 bases from J, the gap between germline ends came to 10 bases. CDR1 and CDR2 from the germline V gene are MNHNY and SVGAGI (reference sequence). CDR3 length equals 13 residues. The CDR3 is CASSYSTQSELFF. The CDR3 DNA is TGTGCCAGCAGTTACTCCACCCAATCCGAGCTGTTTTTT.

The gene calls are TRBV4-2 and TRBJ2-7; 13 bases align to TRBD2. Germline trimming cut 0 bases from V and 3 bases from J; bases unmatched to any gene: 14. CDR1 LGHNA and CDR2 YNFKEQ come from the germline V gene. CDR3 length: 20 amino acids. The CDR3 here is CASSQEPTGTSGAAYYEQYF. The CDR3 nucleotides are TGTGCCAGCAGCCAAGAGCCCACCGGGACTAGCGGGGCTGCCTACTACGAGCAGTACTTC.